This T cell receptor (beta chain) came from a study of cytomegalovirus exposure and HLA in healthy donors. Notes on this clone: Its antigen is still unknown.

Amplification used 60 Vbeta primers and 13 Jbeta primers. Assay: immunoSEQ multiplex PCR; the TCRdb copy retains only in-frame clones and omits some. The sample lists 200,000 to 250,000 clones, more than 85% occurring once. General study points: Based on reports, TCR beta sequences accurately predicted HLA-A and HLA-B alleles for most subjects. The likely origin of a cluster of highly shared sequence variants was a sequencing artifact. Later on, an analysis showed TCR association rates differing by HLA locus, with DRB1 the most and HLA-C the fewest. TCR beta chains numbering some 160 were designated cytomegalovirus-associated.

The CDR3 spans 15 residues. Germline CDR1 SGHVS, CDR2 FNYEAQ. With V trimmed by 1 base and J by 0 bases, 2 bases remained unmatched. V and J are TRBV7-6 and TRBJ2-7; 8 bases align to TRBD2. The sequenced sample consisted of PBMCs. This clonotype was obtained from a woman under 30 in good health and CMV-seronegative. The CDR3, as DNA: TGTGCCAGCAGCTTAGACGGGGGGGCCTCCTACGAGCAGTACTTC. Protein: CASSLDGGASYEQYF.